This TCR beta chain was captured by sequencing in a study of cytomegalovirus exposure and HLA in healthy donors. Trimming took off 5 bases at V and 8 bases at J, with 12 bases between the two ends. The CDR3 loop spans 12 amino acids. Per the germline V gene, CDR1 is GTSNPN and CDR2 is SVGIG (reference sequence). The PCR contained 60 Vbeta and 13 Jbeta primers. Repertoires were generated with immunoSEQ multiplex PCR, while TCRdb's copy carries only in-frame clones and drops some. Of roughly 150,000 clones in the sample, over 70% were seen once. Sequencing was done on a sample of PBMCs. The chain uses TRBV30 and TRBJ1-4; the D gene is possibly TRBD1 (5 bases). The source of this sequence is a woman between 35 and 50 years old in good health and CMV-seronegative. CDR3 coding DNA: TGTGCCTGGGGCAGGGTTACAGAAAAACTGTTTTTT. This codes for CAWGRVTEKLFF.